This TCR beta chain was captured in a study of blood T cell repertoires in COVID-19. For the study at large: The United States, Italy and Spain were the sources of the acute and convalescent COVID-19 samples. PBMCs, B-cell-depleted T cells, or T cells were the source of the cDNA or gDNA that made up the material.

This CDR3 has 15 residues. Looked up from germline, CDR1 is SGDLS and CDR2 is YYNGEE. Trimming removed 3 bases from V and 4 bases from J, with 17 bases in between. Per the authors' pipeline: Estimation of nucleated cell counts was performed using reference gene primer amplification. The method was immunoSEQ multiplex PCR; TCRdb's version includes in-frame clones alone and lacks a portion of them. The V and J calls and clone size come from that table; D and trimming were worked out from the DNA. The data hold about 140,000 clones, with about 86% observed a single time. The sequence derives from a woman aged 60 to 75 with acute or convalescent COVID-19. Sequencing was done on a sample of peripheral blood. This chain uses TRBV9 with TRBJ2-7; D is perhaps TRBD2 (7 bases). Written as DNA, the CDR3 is TGTGCCAGCAGCGCGGACCCGAGGGGGGGTTACGAGCAGTACTTC. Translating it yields CASSADPRGGYEQYF. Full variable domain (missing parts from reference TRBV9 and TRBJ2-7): DSGVTQTPKHLITATGQRVTLRCSPRSGDLSVYWYQQSLDQGLQFLIQYYNGEERAKGNILERFSAQQFPDLHSELNLSSLELGDSALYFCASSADPRGGYEQYFGPGTRLTVT.